This TCR beta chain was sequenced in a study of blood T cell repertoires in COVID-19. Study at large: Acute and convalescent COVID-19 samples came from the United States, Italy and Spain.

Per the original data handling: Amplified reference gene primers provided the basis for estimating nucleated cell counts. Using immunoSEQ multiplex PCR, the repertoire was profiled, and TCRdb retains in-frame clones only, with some absent. For V, J and clone size, that table is used; D and trimming come from the DNA. The sample has roughly 78,000 clones; about 89% are singletons. This clone has a single count. Losses at the gene ends were 6 bases for V and 3 bases for J; bases not matched to a gene: 13. The CDR3 is 15 residues long. CDR1 is SQVTM, CDR2 ANQGSEA, per germline. V usage is TRBV29-1 and J usage is TRBJ1-1; 7 nucleotides agree with TRBD1. Sequencing used peripheral blood. The sequence was obtained from a man aged 60 to 75 with acute or convalescent COVID-19. The CDR3 sequence: CSVLGTVARDTEAFF. CDR3 sequence (DNA): TGCAGCGTCCTGGGGACAGTTGCTAGAGACACTGAAGCTTTCTTT.